This TCR beta chain was profiled in a study of T cell responses to AZD1222 COVID-19 vaccine. Note on this clone: Its specificity is unknown.

Method: immunoSEQ multiplex PCR; TCRdb's copy keeps in-frame clones and lacks some. In the table there are under 150,000 clones, roughly 91% of which are singletons. Whole-study findings and limits: Unmutated variant regions are reportedly targeted by nearly half of spike-specific TCRs. Just a handful of AZD1222 recipients tested seropositive at baseline.

This TCR derives from an adult in good health. The specimen comprised peripheral blood, sampled on day 0 of AZD1222 vaccination.

For the CDR3, the DNA is TGTGCCAGCAGCGACCGCCTCTATGGCTACACCTTC. Its protein is CASSDRLYGYTF. The rearrangement uses TRBV9 and TRBJ1-2; D unclear. Germline-derived CDR1 and CDR2 are SGDLS and YYNGEE. V was clipped by 3 bases and J by 4 bases, with 7 bases between them. The CDR3 spans 12 residues.